This TCR beta chain originates from a study of shared clonotypes between healthy human individuals. Trimming took off 4 bases at V and 0 bases at J, with 15 bases between the two ends. Looked up from germline, CDR1 is SGHRS and CDR2 is YFSETQ. The CDR3 runs to 16 residues. Some clones are missing from TCRdb's copy, which holds only in-frame ones; the method was immunoSEQ multiplex PCR. The sample includes 2 million to 2.5 million clones, around 92% of them seen just once. The V and J genes are TRBV5-1 and TRBJ2-3; D gene ambiguous. The receptor comes from a man between 18 and 29 years old in good health. Some clones in this sample may be carry-over from other donors' samples. Sequenced: naive CD4+ T cells from PBMCs. As for subset: CD45RA+ positively selected. The DNA of the CDR3 is TGCGCCAGCAGCCCGGCCACCGTCCTTAGCACAGATACGCAGTATTTT. The encoded protein is CASSPATVLSTDTQYF.